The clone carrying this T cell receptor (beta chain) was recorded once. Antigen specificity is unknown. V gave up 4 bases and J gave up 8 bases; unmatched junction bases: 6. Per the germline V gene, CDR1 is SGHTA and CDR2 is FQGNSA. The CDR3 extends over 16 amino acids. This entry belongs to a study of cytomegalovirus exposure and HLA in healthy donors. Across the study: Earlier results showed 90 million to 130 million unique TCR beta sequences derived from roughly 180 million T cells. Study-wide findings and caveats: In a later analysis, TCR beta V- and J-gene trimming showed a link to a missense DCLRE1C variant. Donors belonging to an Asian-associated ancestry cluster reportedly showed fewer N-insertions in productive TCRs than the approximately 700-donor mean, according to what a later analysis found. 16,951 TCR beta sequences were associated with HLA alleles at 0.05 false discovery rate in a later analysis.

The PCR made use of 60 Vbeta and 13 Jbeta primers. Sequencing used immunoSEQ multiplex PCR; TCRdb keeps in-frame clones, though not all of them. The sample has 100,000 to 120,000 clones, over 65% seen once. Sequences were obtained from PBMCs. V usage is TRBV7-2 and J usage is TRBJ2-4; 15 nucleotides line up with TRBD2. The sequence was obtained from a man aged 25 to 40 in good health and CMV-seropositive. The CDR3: CASSSGTSGGRDIQYF. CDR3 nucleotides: TGTGCCAGCAGCTCCGGGACTAGCGGGGGGAGGGACATTCAGTACTTC.